This entry is about one T cell receptor beta chain. This entry belongs to a study of technical replicates of blood from a few donors. V dropped 5 bases and J dropped 8; count of bases not matched to a gene: 13. The CDR3 runs to 15 residues. Germline-derived CDR1 and CDR2 are MNHNS and SASEGT. TCRdb's table, derived via immunoSEQ multiplex PCR, lists solely in-frame clones and lacks some. The sample includes about 95,000 clones, approximately 95% of them seen just once. This receptor was obtained from a human donor in good health. Material: T cells isolated from PBMCs. This sequence joins TRBV6-1 and TRBJ1-2, with 8 bases fitting TRBD1. The CDR3 DNA is TGTGCCAGCAGTCCACTAGCCGGGACAGGTTTAGGCTACACCTTC. This gives the protein CASSPLAGTGLGYTF.